Below, 2 T cell receptor beta chains from the same sample are listed, as sequenced in a study of Ad26.COV2.S vaccination and SARS-CoV-2 variants. The assay was immunoSEQ multiplex PCR, and TCRdb's table has in-frame clones only and misses some. The profile shows about 350,000 clones, 88% of them singletons. Stated treatment: some 20 received Ad26.COV2.S at low or high dose, single or two shots; a few received placebo; per-sample allocation not given. Day 63 after the first injection of vaccine or placebo was the sampling time. The material sequenced was peripheral blood, taken in a trial of Ad26.COV2.S vaccine versus placebo. The receptors here all came from a person aged 18 to 65 who received the Ad26.COV2.S COVID-19 vaccine or a placebo.

The genes are TRBV6-5 and TRBJ2-7; 8 bases agree with TRBD2. The J segment lost 7 bases and the V segment lost 6 bases, leaving 11 bases of the junction unmatched. Per the germline V gene, CDR1 is MNHEY and CDR2 is SVGAGI. This CDR3 has 14 residues. As DNA, the CDR3 is TGTGCCAGCAGCAGCGGGAGATCGACTGGAGAGCAGTACTTC. Translation gives CASSSGRSTGEQYF.

This clone has only one observation. This rearrangement joins TRBV7-6 to TRBJ2-1; TRBD2 matches 9 bases. Losses at the gene ends were 3 bases for V and 0 bases for J; bases not matched to a gene: 6. The CDR3 is 17 amino acids. CDR1 and CDR2 (germline): SGHVS, FNYEAQ. The CDR3 spells CASSLALAGSSYNEQFF. The CDR3 nucleotides are TGTGCCAGCAGCTTGGCGCTAGCGGGAAGCTCCTACAATGAGCAGTTCTTC.